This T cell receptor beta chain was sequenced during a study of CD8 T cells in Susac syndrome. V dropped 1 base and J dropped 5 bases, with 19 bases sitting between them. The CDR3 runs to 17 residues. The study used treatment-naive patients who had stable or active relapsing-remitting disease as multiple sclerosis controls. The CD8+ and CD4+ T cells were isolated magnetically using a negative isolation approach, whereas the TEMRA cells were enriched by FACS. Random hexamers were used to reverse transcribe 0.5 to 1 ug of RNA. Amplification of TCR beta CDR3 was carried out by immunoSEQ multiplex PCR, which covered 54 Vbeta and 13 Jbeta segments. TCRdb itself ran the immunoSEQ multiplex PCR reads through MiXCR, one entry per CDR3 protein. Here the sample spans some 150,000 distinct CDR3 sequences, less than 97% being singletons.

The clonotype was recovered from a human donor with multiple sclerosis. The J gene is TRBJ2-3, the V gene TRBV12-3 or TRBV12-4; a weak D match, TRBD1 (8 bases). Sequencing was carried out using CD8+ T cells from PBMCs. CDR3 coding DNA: TGTGCCAGCAGTTTAGGGCGGGGGACAGGAGGGCTAGATACGCAGTATTTT. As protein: CASSLGRGTGGLDTQYF.